This TCR beta chain emerged from a study of T-cell reconstitution after alpha-beta-depleted transplantation in children listed by TCRdb under 2016. Regarding the research as a whole: Using TCR repertoire profiling, the study followed T-cell immune reconstitution in a quantitative way in children after TCRalphabeta/CD19-depleted allogeneic hematopoietic cell transplantation.

This clonotype has at least ten counts. Its antigen is not yet known. Base qualities are not recorded, but no much larger clone differs from it by a single base. Preparation of the library involved PCR. Sequencing used an Illumina HiSeq 2500. TCR library preparation used molecular barcoding, with unique molecular identifiers applied to normalize quantification of the TCRbeta repertoire. TCRdb trimmed the raw reads at Q25, called clones with MiXCR and kept productive beta chains. Rows with a matching CDR3 protein are joined into one entry that keeps the most common DNA and genes. The sample table contains approximately 340,000 distinct CDR3 sequences; only one count was recorded for approximately 10% of them. The top ten clonotypes cover 2% to 3% of the sample. The TCR originated in a human donor who donated a stem cell graft to a child with acute lymphoblastic leukemia. Sequences were derived from PBMCs from the stem cell graft donor, sampled from the stem cell graft.

The DNA reads TGTGCCAGCACGCGTGGAGGGACAGGGTACGAGCAGTACTTC. The translation is CASTRGGTGYEQYF. The chain employs TRBV12-3 or TRBV12-4 and TRBJ2-7; the central 9 bases match TRBD1. The CDR3, from cysteine to phenylalanine, totals 14 residues. The read is trimmed to its CDR3 DNA, 42 bases read in frame from base 1. V is pruned by 7 bases and J by 4 bases, leaving 8 bases of the junction without a gene match.